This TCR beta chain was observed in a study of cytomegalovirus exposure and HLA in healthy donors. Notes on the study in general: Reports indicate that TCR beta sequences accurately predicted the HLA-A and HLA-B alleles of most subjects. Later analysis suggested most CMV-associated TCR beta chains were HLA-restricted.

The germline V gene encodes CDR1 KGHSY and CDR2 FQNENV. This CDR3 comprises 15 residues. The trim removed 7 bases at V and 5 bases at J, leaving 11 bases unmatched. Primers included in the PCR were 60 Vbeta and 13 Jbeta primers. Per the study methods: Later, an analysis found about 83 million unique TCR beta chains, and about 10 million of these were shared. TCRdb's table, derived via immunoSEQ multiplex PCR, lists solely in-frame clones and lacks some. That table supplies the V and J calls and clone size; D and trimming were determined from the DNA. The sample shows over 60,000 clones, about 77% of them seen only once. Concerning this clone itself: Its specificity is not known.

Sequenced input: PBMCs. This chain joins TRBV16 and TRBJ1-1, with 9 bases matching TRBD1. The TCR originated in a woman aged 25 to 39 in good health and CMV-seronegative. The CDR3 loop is CASNPPGQGYTEAFF. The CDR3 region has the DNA TGTGCCAGCAACCCCCCGGGACAGGGCTATACTGAAGCTTTCTTT. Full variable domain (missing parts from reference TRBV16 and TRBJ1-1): GEEVAQTPKHLVRGEGQKAKLYCAPIKGHSYVFWYQQVLKNEFKFLISFQNENVFDETGMPKERFSAKCLPNSPCSLEIQATKLEDSAVYFCASNPPGQGYTEAFFGQGTRLTVV.